This passage covers 29 T cell receptor beta chains from one sample sequenced in a study of blood T cell repertoires in COVID-19. The repertoire was sequenced with immunoSEQ multiplex PCR; TCRdb's copy has only in-frame clones and lacks some. The sample has approximately 70,000 clones; around 90% are singletons. Specimen: peripheral blood. The origin of the receptors is a woman in her sixties or seventies with active COVID-19.

This clone was counted a single time. The rearrangement links TRBV11-2 to TRBJ2-1; 10 positions match TRBD2. With 5 bases clipped from V and 0 bases from J, the junction kept 10 bases outside the gene matches. Germline V gene lookup returns CDR1 SGHAT and CDR2 FQNNGV. The CDR3 loop spans 18 amino acids. CDR3 sequence (DNA): TGTGCCAGCAGCCCCCCTAATAGCGGGGGGAGCTCCTACAATGAGCAGTTCTTC. Translating gives CASSPPNSGGSSYNEQFF.

This chain links TRBV18 with TRBJ1-5; the D is unclear. The germline V gene encodes CDR1 KGHSH and CDR2 LQKENI. V was cut by 5 bases and J by 2 bases, with 7 bases left in between. The CDR3 is 13 amino acids. CDR3 nucleotide sequence: TGTGCCAGCTCAAGCGGACGCAATCAGCCCCAGCATTTT. This sequence encodes CASSSGRNQPQHF. The whole variable domain, filled in from reference TRBV18 and TRBJ1-5, reads NAGVMQNPRHLVRRRGQEARLRCSPMKGHSHVYWYRQLPEEGLKFMVYLQKENIIDESGMPKERFSAEFPKEGPSILRIQQVVRGDSAAYFCASSSGRNQPQHFGDGTRLSIL.

J is TRBJ1-4 and V is TRBV5-1; TRBD1 might be the D (6 bases). Per germline, CDR1 SGHRS and CDR2 YFSETQ. The ends were cut back, 4 bases at V and 7 bases at J, with 20 bases in the middle. The CDR3 is 16 amino acids. The CDR3, as DNA: TGCGCCAGCAGCGGGGGCCGGGACCGGCGGGTTGAAAAACTGTTTTTT. This codes for CASSGGRDRRVEKLFF.

This clone occurred once. The chain is built from TRBV15 and TRBJ2-1; 8 bases match TRBD2. This CDR3 contains 16 residues. Trimming cost V 1 base and J 8 bases; bases outside gene matches: 10. Germline lookup yields CDR1 LNHNV and CDR2 YYDKDF (reference sequence). The DNA for the CDR3 is TGTGCCACCAGCAGAGGGTCGGGCGGGAGGACATATGAGCAGTTCTTC. Protein: CATSRGSGGRTYEQFF.

The rearrangement links TRBV5-4 to TRBJ2-2; 8 positions agree with TRBD1. Germline CDR1 and CDR2: SGHNT and YYREEE (reference sequence). The CDR3 loop spans 17 amino acids. The ends lost 4 bases at V and 6 bases at J; junction bases unmatched: 14. CDR3 protein: CASSKRTGMGGSGELFF. As DNA, the CDR3 is TGTGCCAGCAGCAAAAGGACAGGGATGGGTGGGTCCGGGGAGCTGTTTTTT.

In its sample, this clone was seen once. This chain links TRBV5-5 with TRBJ2-2, with D maybe TRBD1 (5 bases). Germline CDR1 reads SGHKS; CDR2 reads YYEKEE (reference sequence). Deletions cut 3 bases from V and 4 bases from J, with 10 bases between. This CDR3 spans 14 amino acids. The CDR3 DNA follows: TGTGCCAGCAGCTACAGGCCTTCCACCGGGGAGCTGTTTTTT. The encoded protein is CASSYRPSTGELFF.

The J gene is TRBJ2-5, the V gene TRBV5-4; 7 bases are shared with TRBD2. V was pared by 0 bases and J by 5 bases, with 7 bases of the junction left unmatched. CDR3 length: 15 residues. CDR1 and CDR2 (germline): SGHNT, YYREEE (reference sequence). The CDR3 DNA reads as TGTGCCAGCAGCTTGGTGGGGGGGTCCGGGGAGACCCAGTACTTC. Protein sequence: CASSLVGGSGETQYF.

V gene TRBV23-1 combines with J gene TRBJ2-7; 7 nucleotides align to TRBD1. TRBV23-1 carries the ORF label, with uncertain function. The CDR3 has 13 residues. The J segment lost 5 bases and the V segment lost 8 bases, leaving 9 bases of the junction unmatched. CDR3 region: CASGVDRDNEQYF. CDR3 in DNA: TGCGCCAGCGGCGTTGACAGGGACAACGAGCAGTACTTC.

This chain connects TRBV30 to TRBJ2-2, with a possible D match to TRBD2 (6 bases). The germline CDR1 and CDR2 sequences are GTSNPN and SVGIG (reference sequence). The CDR3 loop spans 14 amino acids. V was clipped by 8 bases and J by 4 bases, with 17 bases between them. DNA of the CDR3: TGTGCCGTCCTACTAGCTGGTAGCACCGGGGAGCTGTTTTTT. Translated: CAVLLAGSTGELFF.

The rearrangement links TRBV10-3 to TRBJ2-3, with 8 positions matching TRBD2. This CDR3 comprises 13 residues. Looked up from germline, CDR1 is ENHRY and CDR2 is SYGVKD. V was clipped by 7 bases and J by 12 bases; unmatched bases: 12. CDR3 loop: CAIMNLAGPPQYF. The CDR3, as DNA: TGTGCCATCATGAATCTAGCGGGTCCCCCTCAGTATTTT.

V is TRBV28 and J is TRBJ2-7, with D perhaps TRBD2 (6 bases). CDR1 is MDHEN and CDR2 is SYDVKM in the germline V gene. V shed 3 bases and J shed 4 bases, with 16 bases lying between them. This CDR3 spans 15 amino acids. CDR3 in amino acids: CASSFSGRGNYEQYF. CDR3 nucleotides: TGTGCCAGCAGTTTCAGCGGGCGAGGAAATTACGAGCAGTACTTC. The entire variable domain, with the rest obtained from reference TRBV28 and TRBJ2-7, is as follows: DVKVTQSSRYLVKRTGEKVFLECVQDMDHENMFWYRQDPGLGLRLIYFSYDVKMKEKGDIPEGYSVSREKKERFSLILESASTNQTSMYLCASSFSGRGNYEQYFGPGTRLTVT.

The chain is built from TRBV14 and TRBJ1-1; D may be TRBD1 (6 bases). CDR1 SGHDN and CDR2 FVKESK come from the germline V gene. This CDR3 is 16 amino acids long. V lost 0 bases and J 3 bases, leaving 14 bases between the germline ends. CDR3 residues: CASSQDPGPGDTEAFF. The CDR3, as DNA: TGTGCCAGCAGCCAAGACCCCGGCCCAGGGGACACTGAAGCTTTCTTT.

The rearrangement uses TRBV10-1 and TRBJ1-5, with 7 nucleotides matching TRBD1. Germline CDR1 and CDR2: WNHNN and SYGVQD (reference sequence). The CDR3 is made up of 14 amino acids. The J segment lost 4 bases and the V segment lost 6 bases, leaving 6 bases of the junction unmatched. CDR3 protein: CASSKGAGNQPQHF. The CDR3 nucleotides read TGCGCCAGCAGCAAGGGGGCAGGGAATCAGCCCCAGCATTTT.

The V call is TRBV28, the J call TRBJ1-6; D gene uncertain. Germline CDR1 MDHEN, CDR2 SYDVKM. Trimming left V 3 bases short and J 11 bases short, with 8 bases between. The CDR3 has 12 amino acids. DNA of the CDR3: TGTGCCAGCAGTTTTCTCCAGACACCCCTCCACTTT. Protein: CASSFLQTPLHF.

The V and J genes are TRBV3-1 (or the pseudogene TRBV3-2) and TRBJ1-2; TRBD1 aligns across 7 bases. Germline V gene sequence: CDR1 LGHDT, CDR2 YNNKEL (reference sequence). This CDR3 has 12 amino acids. Trimming removed 8 bases from V and 2 bases from J; junction bases left unmatched: 2. This CDR3 reads CASSGGNYGYTF. In DNA, the CDR3 is TGTGCCAGCTCAGGGGGAAACTATGGCTACACCTTC.

The chain links TRBV3-1 (or the pseudogene TRBV3-2) to TRBJ2-2, with 9 bases matching TRBD1. This CDR3 spans 19 amino acids. Per the germline V gene, CDR1 is LGHDT and CDR2 is YNNKEL (reference sequence). Trimming cost V 1 base and J 3 bases; bases outside gene matches: 12. This CDR3 reads CASSQVRPQGALDTGELFF. In DNA, the CDR3 is TGTGCCAGCAGCCAAGTGCGGCCACAGGGGGCTCTGGACACCGGGGAGCTGTTTTTT.

This clone appeared once. The chain has TRBV5-1 and TRBJ2-1, with TRBD2 matching 8 bases. The germline V gene encodes CDR1 SGHRS and CDR2 YFSETQ. The length of the CDR3 is 16 residues. With 4 bases clipped from V and 5 bases from J, the junction kept 11 bases outside the gene matches. The CDR3 region is CASSQPAGVGNNEQFF. As DNA, the CDR3 is TGCGCCAGCAGCCAGCCAGCGGGAGTTGGAAACAATGAGCAGTTCTTC.

The genes are TRBV21-1 and TRBJ2-7; the table's D call TRBD1 went unverified against the DNA. TRBV21-1 is classified as a pseudogene. The CDR3 spans 15 residues. CDR3 coding DNA: TGTGCCAGCAGCAGTCCCGGGACAGGGGGGAACGAGCAGTACTTC. Translated: CASSSPGTGGNEQYF.

J is TRBJ2-1 and V is TRBV5-1; D call uncertain. Germline CDR1 and CDR2: SGHRS and YFSETQ. This CDR3 comprises 15 residues. V lost 0 bases to trimming and J lost 3 bases, with 10 bases between them. The CDR3 DNA reads as TGCGCCAGCAGCTTGGACCTAAACAGCTACAATGAGCAGTTCTTC. Translated, it gives CASSLDLNSYNEQFF.

The chain has TRBV3-1 (or the pseudogene TRBV3-2) and TRBJ2-7; 7 bases are shared with TRBD1. Looked up from germline, CDR1 is LGHDT and CDR2 is YNNKEL (reference sequence). There are 18 residues in the CDR3. After removal of 0 bases from V and 0 bases from J, the junction contained 11 bases not matched to a gene. CDR3 nucleotide sequence: TGTGCCAGCAGCCAAGACGAGGCCTGGGACAGCCTCTCCTACGAGCAGTACTTC. This translates into CASSQDEAWDSLSYEQYF.

The chain couples TRBV18 to TRBJ2-2, with a tentative D call TRBD1 (6 bases). With 6 bases removed from V and 4 bases from J, the gap between germline ends came to 15 bases. The germline gives CDR1 KGHSH, CDR2 LQKENI. The CDR3 has 15 amino acids. Written as DNA, the CDR3 is TGTGCCAGCTCGGAATCCAGGGGAACCACCGGGGAGCTGTTTTTT. Translating it yields CASSESRGTTGELFF. Together with reference TRBV18 and TRBJ2-2, the CDR3 gives the full variable domain: NAGVMQNPRHLVRRRGQEARLRCSPMKGHSHVYWYRQLPEEGLKFMVYLQKENIIDESGMPKERFSAEFPKEGPSILRIQQVVRGDSAAYFCASSESRGTTGELFFGEGSRLTVL.

The CDR3 spells CASSQDRLAGNEQFF. The CDR3 DNA follows: TGTGCCAGCAGCCAAGATCGGCTAGCGGGAAATGAGCAGTTCTTC. V and J are TRBV14 and TRBJ2-1; the match to TRBD2 covers 9 bases. CDR1 is SGHDN, CDR2 FVKESK, per germline. Trimming at V came to 0 bases and at J to 7 bases, leaving 4 bases not matched to a gene. This CDR3 spans 15 amino acids.

The chain couples TRBV7-2 to TRBJ2-3; the match to TRBD2 covers 7 bases. The CDR3 sequence is 14 residues long. The germline gives CDR1 SGHTA, CDR2 FQGNSA. Trimming at V came to 3 bases and at J to 2 bases, leaving 2 bases not matched to a gene. Written as DNA, the CDR3 is TGTGCCAGCAGCTTGGGAGGGATCACAGATACGCAGTATTTT. Residues: CASSLGGITDTQYF.

The rearrangement uses TRBV11-1 and TRBJ2-7; TRBD2 aligns across 8 bases. Per germline, CDR1 SGHAT and CDR2 FQDESV (reference sequence). Unmatched junction bases numbered 7, after V lost 5 bases and J lost 1 base. This CDR3 comprises 15 residues. The CDR3 DNA reads TGTGCCAGCAGCCGTACTAGCGGAGGGTCCTACGAGCAGTACTTC. Protein sequence: CASSRTSGGSYEQYF.

The genes are TRBV4-1 and TRBJ1-1, with 8 nucleotides matching TRBD1. Losses at the gene ends were 4 bases for V and 4 bases for J; bases not matched to a gene: 8. This CDR3 has 15 amino acids. The V gene's germline CDR1 is MGHRA and CDR2 YSYEKL. The CDR3 sequence is CASSLAQGAGTEAFF. CDR3 sequence (DNA): TGCGCCAGCAGCCTCGCCCAGGGGGCTGGCACTGAAGCTTTCTTT.

The rearrangement links TRBV10-3 to TRBJ2-1, with 10 bases lining up with TRBD2. In germline, CDR1 is ENHRY, CDR2 SYGVKD. The CDR3 is made up of 17 amino acids. V dropped 3 bases and J dropped 3; count of bases not matched to a gene: 8. CDR3 sequence reads: CAISEGGLADNYNEQFF. In DNA form, the CDR3 reads TGTGCCATCAGTGAAGGAGGACTAGCGGACAACTACAATGAGCAGTTCTTC.

This clone came up once. The J gene is TRBJ1-1, the V gene TRBV7-8, with a tentative D call TRBD1 (6 bases). V was cut by 5 bases and J by 0 bases, with 16 bases left in between. CDR1 and CDR2 from the germline V gene are SGHVS and FQNEAQ. There are 16 residues in the CDR3. The DNA for the CDR3 is TGTGCCAGCAGCAAACAGGGCGCGCTGGTGAACACTGAAGCTTTCTTT. Translated, it gives CASSKQGALVNTEAFF.

The V call is TRBV4-1, the J call TRBJ2-1, with 9 positions matching TRBD2. The V gene end was trimmed by 1 base and the J gene end by 4 bases; junction bases not matched to a gene: 8. Germline V gene lookup returns CDR1 MGHRA and CDR2 YSYEKL. The CDR3 contains 17 residues. Here the CDR3 reads CASSQGGTSRSYNEQFF. The DNA of the CDR3 is TGCGCCAGCAGCCAAGGGGGGACTAGCCGTTCTTACAATGAGCAGTTCTTC.

There are a few counts of this clone. This chain links TRBV6-6 with TRBJ1-5; 7 bases align to TRBD1. The CDR3 runs 13 residues. Looked up from germline, CDR1 is MNHNY and CDR2 is SVGAGI (reference sequence). The junction had 5 bases not matched to a gene; V was cut back by 6 bases and J by 6 bases. The CDR3 DNA is TGTGCCAGCAGAACTAACAGGGGTCAGCCCCAGCATTTT. Translating gives CASRTNRGQPQHF.